The sequence of this T cell receptor beta chain was determined in a study of human T cells and chemical hapten exposure. Per germline, CDR1 MNHEY and CDR2 SVGAGI. V gave up 6 bases and J gave up 0 bases; unmatched junction bases: 12. CDR3 length equals 19 residues. General study points: Alopecia in the donors means their immune response may deviate from healthy people's.

TCRdb re-derived calls from the RACE reads in MiXCR, one entry per CDR3 protein. The sample lists about 260,000 distinct CDR3 sequences, 7% to 10% occurring once. This clonotype was seen many times. Its specificity is unknown. Time point defined: pre-sensitization, week 0. Treatment defined: therapeutic diphenylcyclopropenone sensitization with weekly scalp DPC. The V and J genes are TRBV6-5 and TRBJ2-3, with 13 positions matching TRBD2. The sample in question was whole blood, obtained in connection with sensitization to the hapten diphenylcyclopropenone (DPC). The sequence was collected from a woman aged 40 to 50 with alopecia areata. Some clones in this sample may be carry-over from other donors' samples. In DNA, the CDR3 is TGTGCCAGCAGCCCACCCCCGGGACTAGCGGGGACTAGCACAGATACGCAGTATTTT. It yields the protein CASSPPPGLAGTSTDTQYF.